The clone carrying this T cell receptor (beta chain) was picked up a small number of times. This sample is drawn from a study of CD8 T cells in ankylosing spondylitis. The V segment lost 4 bases and the J segment 3 bases; nucleotides outside the gene matches: 5. The CDR3 is made up of 15 amino acids. From germline, CDR1 is LGHDT and CDR2 YNNKEL (reference sequence). Each CDR3 protein gets one entry after TCRdb re-called the 5' RACE reads with MiXCR. The sample has about 340,000 distinct CDR3 sequences; over 12% are singletons. The clonotype comes from a male donor with ankylosing spondylitis or in good health (not recorded which). V and J are TRBV3-1 and TRBJ2-1; 8 bases map to TRBD2. Sequencing input: blood, either unsorted or a sorted T cell fraction (not recorded which). The CDR3 DNA sequence: TGTGCCAGCAGCCCGGCGGGGGGACTCTACAATGAGCAGTTCTTC. This codes for CASSPAGGLYNEQFF.